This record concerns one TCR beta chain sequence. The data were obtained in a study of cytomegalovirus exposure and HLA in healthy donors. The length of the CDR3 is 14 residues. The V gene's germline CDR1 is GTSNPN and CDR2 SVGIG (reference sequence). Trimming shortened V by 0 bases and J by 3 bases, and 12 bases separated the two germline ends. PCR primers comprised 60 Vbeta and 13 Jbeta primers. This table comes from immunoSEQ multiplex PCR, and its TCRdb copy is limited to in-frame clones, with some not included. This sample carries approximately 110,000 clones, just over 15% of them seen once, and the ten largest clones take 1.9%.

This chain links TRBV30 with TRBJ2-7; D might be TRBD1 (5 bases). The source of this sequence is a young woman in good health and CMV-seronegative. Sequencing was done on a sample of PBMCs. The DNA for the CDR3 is TGTGCCTGGAGTGTGGGGCTCAACGACTACGAGCAGTACTTC. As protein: CAWSVGLNDYEQYF.